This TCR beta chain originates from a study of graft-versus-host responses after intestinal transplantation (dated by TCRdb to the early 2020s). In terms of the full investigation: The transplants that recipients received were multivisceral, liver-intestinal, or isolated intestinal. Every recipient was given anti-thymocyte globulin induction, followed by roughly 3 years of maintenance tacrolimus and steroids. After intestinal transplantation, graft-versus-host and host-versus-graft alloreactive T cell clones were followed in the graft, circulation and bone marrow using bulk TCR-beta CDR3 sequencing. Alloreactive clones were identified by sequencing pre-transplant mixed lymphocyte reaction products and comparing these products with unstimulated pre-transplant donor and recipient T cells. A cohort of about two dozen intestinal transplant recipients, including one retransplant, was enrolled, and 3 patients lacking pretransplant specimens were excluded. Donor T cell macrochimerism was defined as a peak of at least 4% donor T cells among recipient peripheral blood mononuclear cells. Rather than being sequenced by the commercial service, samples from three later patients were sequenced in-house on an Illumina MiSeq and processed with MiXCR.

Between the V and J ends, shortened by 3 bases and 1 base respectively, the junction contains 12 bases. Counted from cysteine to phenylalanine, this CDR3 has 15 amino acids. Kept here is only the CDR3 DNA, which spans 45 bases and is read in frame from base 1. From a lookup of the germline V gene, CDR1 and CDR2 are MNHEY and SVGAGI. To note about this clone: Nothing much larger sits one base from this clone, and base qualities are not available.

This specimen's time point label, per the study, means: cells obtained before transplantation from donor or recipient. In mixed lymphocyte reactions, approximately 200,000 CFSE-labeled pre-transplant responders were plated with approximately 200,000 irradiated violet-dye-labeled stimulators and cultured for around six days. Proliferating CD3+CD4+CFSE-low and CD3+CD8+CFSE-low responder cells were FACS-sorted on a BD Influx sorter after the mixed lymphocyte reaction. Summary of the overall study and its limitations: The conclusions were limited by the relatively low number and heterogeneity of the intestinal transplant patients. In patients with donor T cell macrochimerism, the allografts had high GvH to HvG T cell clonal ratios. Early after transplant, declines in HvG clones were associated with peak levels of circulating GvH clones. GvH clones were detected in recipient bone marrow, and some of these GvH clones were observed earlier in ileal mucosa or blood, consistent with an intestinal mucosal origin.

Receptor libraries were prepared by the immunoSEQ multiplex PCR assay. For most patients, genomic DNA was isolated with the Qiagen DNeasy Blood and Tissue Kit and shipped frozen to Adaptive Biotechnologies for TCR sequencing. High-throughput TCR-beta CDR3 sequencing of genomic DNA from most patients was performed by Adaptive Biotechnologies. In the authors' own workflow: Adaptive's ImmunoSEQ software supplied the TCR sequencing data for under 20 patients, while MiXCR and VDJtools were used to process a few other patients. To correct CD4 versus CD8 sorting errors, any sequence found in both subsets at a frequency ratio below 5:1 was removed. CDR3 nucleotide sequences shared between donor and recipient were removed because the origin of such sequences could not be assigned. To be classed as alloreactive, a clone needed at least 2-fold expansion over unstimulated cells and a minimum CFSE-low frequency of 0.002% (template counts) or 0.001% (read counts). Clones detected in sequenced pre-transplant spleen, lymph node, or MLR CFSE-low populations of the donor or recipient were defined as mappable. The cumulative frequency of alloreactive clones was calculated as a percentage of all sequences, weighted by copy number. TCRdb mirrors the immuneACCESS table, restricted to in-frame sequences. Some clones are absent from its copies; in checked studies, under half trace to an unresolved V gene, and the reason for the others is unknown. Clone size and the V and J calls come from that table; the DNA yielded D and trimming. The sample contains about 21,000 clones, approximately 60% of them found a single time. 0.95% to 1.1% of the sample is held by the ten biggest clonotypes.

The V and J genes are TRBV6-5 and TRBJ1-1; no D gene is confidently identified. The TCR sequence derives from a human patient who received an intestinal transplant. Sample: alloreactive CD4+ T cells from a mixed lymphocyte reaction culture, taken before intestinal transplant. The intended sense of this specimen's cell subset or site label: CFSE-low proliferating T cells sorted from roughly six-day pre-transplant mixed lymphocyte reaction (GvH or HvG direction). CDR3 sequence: CASSYWVEGNTEAFF. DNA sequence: TGTGCCAGCAGTTATTGGGTTGAGGGGAACACTGAAGCTTTCTTT.